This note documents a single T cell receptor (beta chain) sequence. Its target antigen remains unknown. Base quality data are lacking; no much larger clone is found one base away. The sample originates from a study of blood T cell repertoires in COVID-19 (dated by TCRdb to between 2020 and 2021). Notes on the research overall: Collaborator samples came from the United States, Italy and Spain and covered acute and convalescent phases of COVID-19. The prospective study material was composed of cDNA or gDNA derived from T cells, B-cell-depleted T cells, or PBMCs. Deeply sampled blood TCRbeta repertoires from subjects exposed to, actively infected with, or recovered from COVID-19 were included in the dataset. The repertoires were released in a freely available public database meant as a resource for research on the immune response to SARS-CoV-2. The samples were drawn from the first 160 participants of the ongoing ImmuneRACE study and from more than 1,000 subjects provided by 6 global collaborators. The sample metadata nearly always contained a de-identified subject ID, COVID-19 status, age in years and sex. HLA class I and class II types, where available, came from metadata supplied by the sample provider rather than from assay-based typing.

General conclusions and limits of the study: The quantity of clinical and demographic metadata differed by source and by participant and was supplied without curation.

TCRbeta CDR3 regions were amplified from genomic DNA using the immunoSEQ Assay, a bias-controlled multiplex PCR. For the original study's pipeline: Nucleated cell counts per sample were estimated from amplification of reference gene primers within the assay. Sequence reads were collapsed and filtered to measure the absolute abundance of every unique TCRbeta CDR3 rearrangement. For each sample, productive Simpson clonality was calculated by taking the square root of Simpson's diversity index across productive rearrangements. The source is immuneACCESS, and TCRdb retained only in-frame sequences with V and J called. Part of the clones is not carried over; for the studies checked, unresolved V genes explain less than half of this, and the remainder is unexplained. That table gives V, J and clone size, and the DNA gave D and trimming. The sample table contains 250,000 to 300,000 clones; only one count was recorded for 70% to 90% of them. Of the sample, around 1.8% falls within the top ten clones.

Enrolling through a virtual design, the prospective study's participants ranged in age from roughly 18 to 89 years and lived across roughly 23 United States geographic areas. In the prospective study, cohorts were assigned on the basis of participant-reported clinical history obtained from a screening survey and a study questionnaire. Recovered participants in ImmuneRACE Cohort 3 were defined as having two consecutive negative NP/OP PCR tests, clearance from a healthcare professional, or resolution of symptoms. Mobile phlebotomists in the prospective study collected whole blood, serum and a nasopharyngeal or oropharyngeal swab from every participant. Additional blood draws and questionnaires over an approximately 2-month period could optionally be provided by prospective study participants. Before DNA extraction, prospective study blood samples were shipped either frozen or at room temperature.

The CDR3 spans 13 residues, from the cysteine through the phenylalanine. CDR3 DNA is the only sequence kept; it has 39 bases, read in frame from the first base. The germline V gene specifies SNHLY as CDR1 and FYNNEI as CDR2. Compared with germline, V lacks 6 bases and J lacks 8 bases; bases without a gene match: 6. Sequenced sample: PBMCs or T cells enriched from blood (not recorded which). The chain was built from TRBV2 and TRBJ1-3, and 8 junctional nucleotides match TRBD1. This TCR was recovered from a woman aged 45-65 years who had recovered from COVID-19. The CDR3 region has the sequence CASSLDRVDTIYF. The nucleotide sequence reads TGTGCCAGCAGCTTGGACAGGGTTGACACCATATATTTT.